These 27 T cell receptor beta chains were all obtained from the same sample, sequenced in a study of blood T cells in healthy people across ages. The use of a sample-barcoded 5' primer and a J-beta primer mix characterized a second PCR of roughly 6 to 12 cycles. TCRdb analysed the 5' RACE reads with MiXCR anew, one entry per CDR3 protein. Among 650,000 to 700,000 distinct CDR3 sequences listed, 32% were seen once. The sequenced sample consisted of blood. These TCRs come from a woman aged 80 or over in good health.

The chain joins TRBV15 to TRBJ2-5; no definite D call. The CDR3 runs 12 residues. Germline assignment: CDR1 LNHNV and CDR2 YYDKDF (reference sequence). The V gene lost 4 bases and the J gene lost 11 bases, with 14 bases spanning the gap. In nucleotides, the CDR3 is TGTGCCACCAGCATATCACCCAATGAGCAGTACTTC. Its translation is CATSISPNEQYF.

This clonotype has a count of ten or more. This sequence joins TRBV6-4 and TRBJ1-6; 12 bases agree with TRBD1. CDR1 and CDR2 (germline): MRHNA, SNTAGT. J was trimmed by 9 bases and V by 3 bases; bases with no gene match: 15. The CDR3 length is 19 residues. The DNA of the CDR3 is TGTGCCAGCAGTGAGACCGGGACAGGGGGCTTCTCGTCCAGTTCACCCCTCCACTTT. Its protein product is CASSETGTGGFSSSSPLHF.

Of note for this clonotype: A much bigger clone sits one base away, suggesting this may be a read error. V usage is TRBV6-5 and J usage is TRBJ1-2, with 11 nucleotides matching TRBD1. Germline V gene lookup returns CDR1 MNHEY and CDR2 SVGAGI. The CDR3 runs 14 residues. V lost 4 bases, J lost 10 bases, and 8 bases stayed unmatched. The CDR3 region has the DNA TGTGCCAGCAGTTCGGACAGGGGGCTAAGGGACTACACCTTC. This codes for CASSSDRGLRDYTF.

Worth noting for this clonotype: A much larger clone differs from this one at a single base, so this may be a read error. The rearrangement joins TRBV28 to TRBJ2-1; a weak D match, TRBD1 (6 bases). Germline V lookup: CDR1 MDHEN, CDR2 SYDVKM. The CDR3 totals 13 residues. The ends were cut back, 8 bases at V and 15 bases at J, with 23 bases in the middle. CDR3 in amino acids: CASGTGILLGSFF. CDR3 DNA: TGTGCCAGCGGAACAGGGATTCTTCTTGGGTCGTTCTTC.

The V gene is TRBV29-1, the J gene TRBJ2-4, with D possibly TRBD1 on 6 matching bases. Per germline, CDR1 SQVTM and CDR2 ANQGSEA. The CDR3 runs to 12 residues. Trimming cost V 6 bases and J 6 bases, with 12 bases left between them. The CDR3 DNA is TGCAGCGTCGGACAGCTCGGAAACATTCAGTACTTC. It codes for CSVGQLGNIQYF.

This clonotype was recorded many times. This sequence joins TRBV7-2 and TRBJ1-2; D is undetermined. Germline CDR1 is SGHTA and CDR2 is FQGNSA. CDR3 size: 14 residues. The germline V and J ends were trimmed by 1 base and 3 bases, with 9 bases remaining between them. The CDR3 sequence: CASSLDGNDYGYTF. CDR3 DNA: TGTGCCAGCAGCTTAGATGGGAACGACTATGGCTACACCTTC.

Concerning this clonotype itself: A much larger clone lies one base from this, so it may be a read error. V gene TRBV6-2 or TRBV6-3 combines with J gene TRBJ2-1, with TRBD1 matching 8 bases. This CDR3 is built from 13 residues. Germline V gene lookup returns CDR1 MNHEY and CDR2 SVGEGT. The J segment lost 10 bases and the V segment lost 6 bases, leaving 8 bases of the junction unmatched. The DNA for the CDR3 is TGTGCCAGCAGACCATCGACAGGGGACGAGCAGTTCTTC. It yields the protein CASRPSTGDEQFF.

The V and J genes are TRBV5-1 and TRBJ1-1; D remains unclear. Germline assignment: CDR1 SGHRS and CDR2 YFSETQ. Trimming left V 6 bases short and J 1 base short, with 7 bases between. CDR3 length equals 12 residues. CDR3 sequence reads: CASKSGNTEAFF. CDR3 DNA: TGCGCCAGCAAATCCGGGAACACTGAAGCTTTCTTT.

To note about this clonotype: A much larger clone differs by one base, so this may be a read error. The chain is built from TRBV4-1 and TRBJ2-3, with D maybe TRBD2 (6 bases). The germline CDR1 and CDR2 sequences are MGHRA and YSYEKL. The CDR3 has 16 residues. Here the CDR3 DNA reads TGCGTCAGCAGCGCCTCTGGAGGAGGGTTCACAGATACGCAGTATTTT. This codes for CVSSASGGGFTDTQYF.

This clonotype has at least ten counts. The chain links TRBV5-6 to TRBJ2-5; a weak D match, TRBD1 (6 bases). Germline assignment: CDR1 SGHDT and CDR2 YYEEEE. Trimming took 2 bases from V and 4 from J, leaving 15 bases between them. The CDR3 has 15 residues. CDR3 residues: CASSFPSGGGETQYF. Here the CDR3 DNA reads TGTGCCAGCAGCTTCCCGAGTGGGGGCGGAGAGACCCAGTACTTC.

This clonotype was seen at least ten times. The chain carries TRBV4-2 and TRBJ2-1, with 9 nucleotides matching TRBD2. The V segment lost 0 bases and the J segment 6 bases; nucleotides outside the gene matches: 0. This CDR3 is 14 amino acids long. Germline loops: CDR1 LGHNA, CDR2 YNFKEQ. The CDR3 is CASSQETSGNEQFF. As DNA, the CDR3 is TGTGCCAGCAGCCAAGAGACTAGCGGCAATGAGCAGTTCTTC.

This clonotype was counted only a few times. This chain uses TRBV6-6 with TRBJ2-1; the match to TRBD1 covers 7 bases. V lost 7 bases and J lost 12; bases outside the gene matches: 6. Germline values: CDR1 MNHNY, CDR2 SVGAGI (reference sequence). The CDR3 loop spans 11 amino acids. The CDR3 DNA sequence: TGTGCCAGCACTTCCGGGACAGCGCAGTTCTTC. It translates to CASTSGTAQFF.

Of note for this clonotype: Possible read error: a much larger clone is one base away. J is TRBJ2-5 and V is TRBV11-1; 8 positions agree with TRBD1. The CDR3 length is 16 residues. From germline, CDR1 is SGHAT and CDR2 FQDESV (reference sequence). DNA of the CDR3: TGTGCCTGCAGCTTAGGAGTTGGACAGGGCGTGGAGACCCAGTACTTC. Protein product: CACSLGVGQGVETQYF.

This chain links TRBV7-2 with TRBJ2-1, with a tentative D call TRBD1 (6 bases). There are 15 residues in the CDR3. Germline V lookup: CDR1 SGHTA, CDR2 FQGNSA. Trimming removed 6 bases at V and 7 bases at J, with 19 bases between. For the CDR3, the DNA is TGTGCCAGCAGTGTACAGGGTTCTGATTGGAATGAGCAGTTCTTC. Encoded protein: CASSVQGSDWNEQFF.

The chain couples TRBV3-1 to TRBJ1-5; D gene uncertain. Germline CDR1 is LGHDT and CDR2 is YNNKEL (reference sequence). Trimming cost V 0 bases and J 5 bases, with 11 bases left between them. The CDR3 sequence is 15 residues long. The CDR3 loop is CASSQDGQRDQPQHF. The CDR3 region has the DNA TGTGCCAGCAGCCAAGATGGGCAGAGAGATCAGCCCCAGCATTTT.

The chain carries TRBV5-1 and TRBJ2-5; D gene ambiguous. The CDR3 sequence is 14 residues long. Germline CDR1 is SGHRS and CDR2 is YFSETQ. Trimming left V 1 base short and J 2 bases short, with 9 bases between. CDR3 bases: TGCGCCAGCAGCTTGCGATCACCACAAGAGACCCAGTACTTC. Translated, it gives CASSLRSPQETQYF.

As concerns this clonotype: This may stem from a read error, because a much larger clone lies one nucleotide away. The chain combines TRBV20-1 with TRBJ2-1; 11 bases match TRBD2. The CDR3 is 16 residues long. Germline V gene sequence: CDR1 DFQATT, CDR2 SNEGSKA (reference sequence). CDR3 residues: CGAETSGGDSYNEQFF. DNA for the CDR3: TGCGGTGCCGAAACTAGCGGGGGAGACTCCTACAATGAGCAGTTCTTC.

This clonotype was seen ten or more times. The CDR3, as DNA: TGCAGTGCTATACCTCAGGGGGAATCCTATGGCTACACCTTC. Translation: CSAIPQGESYGYTF. V and J are TRBV20-1 and TRBJ1-2, with 7 nucleotides matching TRBD1. V lost 4 bases, J lost 4 bases, and 9 bases stayed unmatched. CDR3 length: 14 amino acids. Germline V lookup: CDR1 DFQATT, CDR2 SNEGSKA (reference sequence).

This clonotype was detected ten times or more. The CDR3 loop is CASSLVGSPYEQYF. CDR3 coding DNA: TGCGCCAGCAGCTTGGTGGGGAGCCCCTACGAGCAGTACTTC. V is TRBV5-1 and J is TRBJ2-7, with D perhaps TRBD2 (5 bases). The CDR3 is made up of 14 amino acids. Trimming removed 0 bases at V and 2 bases at J, with 9 bases between. CDR1 is SGHRS and CDR2 is YFSETQ in the germline V gene.

A few counts support this clonotype. The chain joins TRBV7-9 to TRBJ2-2, with D unclear. The CDR3 length is 15 residues. Germline V gene data show CDR1 as SEHNR and CDR2 as FQNEAQ (reference sequence). Trimming removed 1 base from V and 1 base from J, with 7 bases in between. The CDR3 region is CASSLGHLNTGELFF. As DNA, the CDR3 is TGTGCCAGCAGCTTAGGGCATCTGAACACCGGGGAGCTGTTTTTT.

This clonotype has ten or more counts. The J gene is TRBJ1-1, the V gene TRBV11-2; 9 bases are shared with TRBD1. CDR1 is SGHAT, CDR2 FQNNGV, per germline. Trimming at V came to 7 bases and at J to 4 bases, leaving 7 bases not matched to a gene. The CDR3 runs 14 residues. The CDR3 DNA reads TGTGCCAGCAAACAGGGGGCGATGGTCACTGAAGCTTTCTTT. Protein sequence: CASKQGAMVTEAFF.

This clonotype has at least ten counts. The chain uses TRBV10-3 and TRBJ2-3; D is possibly TRBD1 (5 bases). The CDR3 contains 19 residues. Deletions cut 0 bases from V and 0 bases from J, with 19 bases between. Germline CDR1 and CDR2: ENHRY and SYGVKD. The CDR3 sequence: CAISESGLEPTKSTDTQYF. The CDR3 region has the DNA TGTGCCATCAGTGAGTCGGGGCTTGAACCTACTAAAAGCACAGATACGCAGTATTTT.

As concerns this clonotype: This sequence may be a read error, since a much larger clone differs from it by one base. The J gene is TRBJ2-7, the V gene TRBV10-3; 9 bases are shared with TRBD1. This CDR3 region has 14 residues. V lost 0 bases to trimming and J lost 6 bases; unmatched junction nucleotides: 3. CDR1 is ENHRY and CDR2 is SYGVKD in the germline V gene. The CDR3 loop is CAISESTGGGEQYF. The CDR3 DNA sequence: TGTGCCATCAGTGAGTCGACAGGGGGTGGCGAGCAGTACTTC.

The rearrangement links TRBV28 to TRBJ2-1; D gene unclear. The CDR3 loop spans 15 amino acids. The ends were cut back, 5 bases at V and 8 bases at J, with 19 bases in the middle. Germline V lookup: CDR1 MDHEN, CDR2 SYDVKM. This CDR3 is CASSDWGGSLDEQFF. In DNA form, the CDR3 reads TGTGCCAGCAGTGACTGGGGTGGGTCGCTGGATGAGCAGTTCTTC.

This clonotype was detected many times. The rearrangement uses TRBV28 and TRBJ1-2; D call uncertain. The V and J ends lost 6 bases and 4 bases respectively, with 15 bases between them. Per germline, CDR1 MDHEN and CDR2 SYDVKM. The CDR3 is 14 amino acids. CDR3 residues: CASSLLEAGYGYTF. In DNA, the CDR3 is TGTGCCAGCAGCCTATTAGAGGCCGGCTATGGCTACACCTTC.

This chain joins TRBV7-3 and TRBJ2-7; TRBD1 matches at 8 bases. The DNA end favors TRBJ2-5, so the J call may be wrong. The CDR3 is 14 amino acids. Germline assignment: CDR1 SGHTA and CDR2 FQGTGA. The CDR3 DNA sequence: TGTGCCAGCAGCTCCCGGGGACAGGAAGAGACCCAGTACTTC. It yields the protein CASSSRGQEETQYF.

This clonotype was recorded at least ten times. The chain links TRBV7-9 to TRBJ1-2, with D unclear. Germline-derived CDR1 and CDR2 are SEHNR and FQNEAQ (reference sequence). The CDR3 length is 15 residues. V lost 1 base, J lost 7 bases, and 16 bases lay in between. Here the CDR3 DNA reads TGTGCCAGCAGCTTAGAATTTGGATCGCTCGGTGGCTACACCTTC. Protein: CASSLEFGSLGGYTF.